This is a list of T cell receptor delta chains from one sample in a study of gamma-delta chains in newborns, infants, children. TCRdb fed the reads to CATT. Here the sample spans 2,500 to 3,500 delta-chain clones, more than 45% being singletons. The specimen comprised blood, sampled at baseline. Receptors were obtained from a child who received the measles vaccine. The CDR3 runs from the conserved cysteine through the conserved F or W. The order of the fields is J gene, clone size, D gene, V gene, CDR3 DNA, CDR3 protein. The D gene is left open where the match is weak. Only some rows state a clone size, as once, few, many or a class for expanded clones.

J: TRDJ1; size: few; D: .; V: TRDV1; DNA: TGTGCTCTCCAAGGTCAGGGGGCCGAACAGGCCGATAAACTCATCTTT; CDR3: CALQGQGAEQADKLIF
J: TRDJ1; size: .; D: TRDD3; V: TRDV2; DNA: TGTGCCTGTGACACCGTGGGGGATACGGGGGATAAACTCATCTTT; CDR3: CACDTVGDTGDKLIF
J: TRDJ1; size: medium-sized; D: TRDD2; V: TRDV1; DNA: TGTGCTCTTGGGGAATCCCTTCCTACTCAGGTATCGAGGAGTAAACTCATCTTT; CDR3: CALGESLPTQVSRSKLIF
J: TRDJ1; size: few; D: TRDD2; V: TRDV1; DNA: TGTGCTCTTGGTGATAGTTTCCTACACCGGTACACCGATAAACTCATCTTT; CDR3: CALGDSFLHRYTDKLIF
J: TRDJ2; size: .; D: .; V: TRDV1; DNA: TGTGCTCTTGGGGAATGGGGACGGGGATTGTACAGCTTGACAGCACAACTCTTCTTT; CDR3: CALGEWGRGLYSLTAQLFF
J: TRDJ1; size: large; D: .; V: TRDV3; DNA: TGTGCCTTTAGTATCGGGGATGGTGATAAACTCATCTTT; CDR3: CAFSIGDGDKLIF
J: TRDJ1; size: .; D: TRDD3; V: TRDV1; DNA: TGTGCTCTTGGGGAGTTCGAGGCCTCCCTACGGACCAATCTTAAACTGGGGGATATCGCCACCGATAAACTCATCTTT; CDR3: CALGEFEASLRTNLKLGDIATDKLIF
J: TRDJ1; size: few; D: .; V: TRDV1; DNA: TGTGCTCTTGGGGACGGGTATGGCACCGATAAACTCATCTTT; CDR3: CALGDGYGTDKLIF
J: TRDJ1; size: few; D: TRDD3; V: TRDV1; DNA: TGTGCTCTTGGGGACCAGTACTGGGGGTTTCCCCCGGTCCCCTCTGATAAACTCATCTTT; CDR3: CALGDQYWGFPPVPSDKLIF
J: TRDJ1; size: few; D: TRDD3; V: TRDV2; DNA: TGTGCCTGTGACACGGGTCACTGGGGGTTTTCGTACACCGATAAACTCATCTTT; CDR3: CACDTGHWGFSYTDKLIF
J: TRDJ1; size: .; D: TRDD3; V: TRDV1; DNA: TGTGCTCTTGGGTCTATTCCTCACTGGGGGATTGTGTACACCGATAAACTCATCTTT; CDR3: CALGSIPHWGIVYTDKLIF
J: TRDJ1; size: few; D: TRDD3; V: TRAV29/DV5; DNA: TGTGCAGCAAGCGCGCTTCTGAGACTGGGGGAAAAGGGTGTTAAACTCATCTTT; CDR3: CAASALLRLGEKGVKLIF
J: TRDJ1; size: medium-sized; D: .; V: TRDV1; DNA: TGTGCTCTTGGGGAACTTCGCGATAAACTCATCTTT; CDR3: CALGELRDKLIF